Sequencing of this TCR beta chain was carried out in a study of blood T cell repertoires in COVID-19. In the authors' methods: Amplifying reference gene primers gave estimates of nucleated cell counts. TCRdb's table, derived via immunoSEQ multiplex PCR, lists solely in-frame clones and lacks some. D and trimming come from the DNA, and the V and J calls and clone size come from that table. The data show about 280,000 clones, with roughly 87% seen just once and roughly 15% held by the top ten. This CDR3 contains 15 residues. CDR1 and CDR2 (germline): SQVTM, ANQGSEA. Trimming removed 7 bases from V and 0 bases from J; junction bases left unmatched: 8.

The rearrangement joins TRBV29-1 to TRBJ1-1; 10 bases fit TRBD1. The sequenced sample consisted of peripheral blood. This TCR derives from a human donor in a cohort sampled during active COVID-19. The CDR3 loop reads CSARDRGGMNTEAFF. DNA for the CDR3: TGCAGCGCCCGGGACAGGGGAGGGATGAACACTGAAGCTTTCTTT.